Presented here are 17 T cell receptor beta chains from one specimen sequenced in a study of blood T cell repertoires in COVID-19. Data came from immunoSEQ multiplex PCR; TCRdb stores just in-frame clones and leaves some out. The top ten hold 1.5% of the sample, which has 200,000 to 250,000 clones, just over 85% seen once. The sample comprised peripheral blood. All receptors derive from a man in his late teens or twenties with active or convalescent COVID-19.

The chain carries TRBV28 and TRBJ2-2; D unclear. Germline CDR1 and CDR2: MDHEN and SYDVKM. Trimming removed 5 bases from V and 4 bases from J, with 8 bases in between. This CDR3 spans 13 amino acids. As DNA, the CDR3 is TGTGCCAGCAGTCCCCTAATCACCGGGGAGCTGTTTTTT. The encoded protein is CASSPLITGELFF.

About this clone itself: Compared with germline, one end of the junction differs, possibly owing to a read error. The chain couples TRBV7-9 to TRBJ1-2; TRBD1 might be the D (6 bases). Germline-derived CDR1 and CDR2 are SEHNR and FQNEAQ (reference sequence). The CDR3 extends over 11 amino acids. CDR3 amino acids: CASSLDSDLAF. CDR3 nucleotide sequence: TGTGCCAGCAGCCTGGACAGTGATCTCGCCTTC.

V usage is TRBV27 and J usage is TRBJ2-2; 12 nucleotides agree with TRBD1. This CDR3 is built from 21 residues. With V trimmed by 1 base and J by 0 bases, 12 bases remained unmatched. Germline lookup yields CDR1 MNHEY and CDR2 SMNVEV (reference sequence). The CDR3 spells CASSLWVRRDRGRTNTGELFF. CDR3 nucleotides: TGTGCCAGCAGTTTATGGGTCCGTCGGGACAGGGGGCGAACGAACACCGGGGAGCTGTTTTTT.

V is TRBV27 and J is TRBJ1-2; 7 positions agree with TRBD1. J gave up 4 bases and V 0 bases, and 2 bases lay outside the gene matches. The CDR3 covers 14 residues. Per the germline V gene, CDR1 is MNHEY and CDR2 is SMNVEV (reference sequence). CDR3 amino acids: CASSLSPGGYGYTF. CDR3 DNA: TGTGCCAGCAGTTTATCCCCAGGGGGCTATGGCTACACCTTC.

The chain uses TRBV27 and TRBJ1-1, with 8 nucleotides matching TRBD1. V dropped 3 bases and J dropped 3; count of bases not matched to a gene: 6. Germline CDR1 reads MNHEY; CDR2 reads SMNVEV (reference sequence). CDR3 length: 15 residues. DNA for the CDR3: TGTGCCAGCAGTTTCCTCACAGGGGGATACACTGAAGCTTTCTTT. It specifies CASSFLTGGYTEAFF.

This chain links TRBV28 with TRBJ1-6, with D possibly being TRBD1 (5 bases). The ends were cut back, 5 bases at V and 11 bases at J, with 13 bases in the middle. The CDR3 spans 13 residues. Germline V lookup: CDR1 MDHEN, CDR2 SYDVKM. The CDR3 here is CASSTGTRAPLHF. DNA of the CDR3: TGTGCCAGCAGTACCGGGACTAGGGCACCCCTCCACTTT.

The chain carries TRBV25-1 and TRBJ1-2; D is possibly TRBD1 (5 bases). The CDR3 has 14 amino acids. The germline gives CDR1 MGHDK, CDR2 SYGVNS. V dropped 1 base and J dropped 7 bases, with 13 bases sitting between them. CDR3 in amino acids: CASSEWGEMGGYTF. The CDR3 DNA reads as TGTGCCAGCAGTGAATGGGGCGAAATGGGTGGCTACACCTTC.

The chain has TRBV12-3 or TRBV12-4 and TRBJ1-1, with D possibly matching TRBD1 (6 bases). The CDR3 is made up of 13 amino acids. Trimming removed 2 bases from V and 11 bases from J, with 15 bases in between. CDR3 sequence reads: CASSLIQGAEAFF. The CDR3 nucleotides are TGTGCCAGCAGTTTAATACAGGGAGCGGAGGCTTTCTTT.

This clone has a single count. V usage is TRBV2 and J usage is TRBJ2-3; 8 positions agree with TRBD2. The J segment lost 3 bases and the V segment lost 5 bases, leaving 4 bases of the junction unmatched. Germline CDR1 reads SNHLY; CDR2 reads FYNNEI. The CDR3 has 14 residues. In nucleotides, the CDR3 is TGTGCCAGCAGTTTTACGGGAGGGACAGATACGCAGTATTTT. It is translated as CASSFTGGTDTQYF. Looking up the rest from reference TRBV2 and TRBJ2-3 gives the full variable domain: EPEVTQTPSHQVTQMGQEVILRCVPISNHLYFYWYRQILGQKVEFLVSFYNNEISEKSEIFDDQFSVERPDGSNFTLKIRSTKLEDSAMYFCASSFTGGTDTQYFGPGTRLTVL.

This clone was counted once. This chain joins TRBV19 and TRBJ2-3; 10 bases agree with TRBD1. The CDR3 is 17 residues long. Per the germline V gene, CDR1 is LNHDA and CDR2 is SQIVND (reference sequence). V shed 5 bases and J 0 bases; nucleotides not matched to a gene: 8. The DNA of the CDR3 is TGTGCCAGTAGTCGCCGGGACAGGGGATCTAGCACAGATACGCAGTATTTT. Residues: CASSRRDRGSSTDTQYF.

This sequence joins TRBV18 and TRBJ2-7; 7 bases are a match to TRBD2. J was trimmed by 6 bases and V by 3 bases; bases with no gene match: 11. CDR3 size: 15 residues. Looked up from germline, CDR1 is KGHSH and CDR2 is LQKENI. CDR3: CASSPTGGWGGEQYF. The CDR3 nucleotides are TGTGCCAGCTCACCGACCGGCGGGTGGGGGGGCGAGCAGTACTTC. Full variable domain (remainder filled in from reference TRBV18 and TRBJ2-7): NAGVMQNPRHLVRRRGQEARLRCSPMKGHSHVYWYRQLPEEGLKFMVYLQKENIIDESGMPKERFSAEFPKEGPSILRIQQVVRGDSAAYFCASSPTGGWGGEQYFGPGTRLTVT.

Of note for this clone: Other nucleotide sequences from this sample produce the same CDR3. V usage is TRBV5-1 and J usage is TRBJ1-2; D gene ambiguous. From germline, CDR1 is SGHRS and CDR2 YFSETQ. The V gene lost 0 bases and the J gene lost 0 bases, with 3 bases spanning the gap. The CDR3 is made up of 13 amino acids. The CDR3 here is CASSLAANYGYTF. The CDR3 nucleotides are TGCGCCAGCAGCTTGGCCGCTAACTATGGCTACACCTTC. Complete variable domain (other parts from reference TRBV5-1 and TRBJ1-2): KAGVTQTPRYLIKTRGQQVTLSCSPISGHRSVSWYQQTPGQGLQFLFEYFSETQRNKGNFPGRFSGRQFSNSRSEMNVSTLELGDSALYLCASSLAANYGYTFGSGTRLTVV.

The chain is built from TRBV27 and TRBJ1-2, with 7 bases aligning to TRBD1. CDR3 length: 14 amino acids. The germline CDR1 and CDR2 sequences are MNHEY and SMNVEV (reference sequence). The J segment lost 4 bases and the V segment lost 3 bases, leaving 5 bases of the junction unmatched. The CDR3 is CASSFKGASYGYTF. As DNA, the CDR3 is TGTGCCAGCAGTTTCAAGGGGGCCAGCTATGGCTACACCTTC.

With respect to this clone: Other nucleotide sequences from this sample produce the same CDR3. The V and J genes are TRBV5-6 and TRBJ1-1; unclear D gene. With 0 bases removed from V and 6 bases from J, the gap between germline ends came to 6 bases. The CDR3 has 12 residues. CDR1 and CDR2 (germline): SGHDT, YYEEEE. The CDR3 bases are TGTGCCAGCAGCTTGGTTCGGGCTGAAGCTTTCTTT. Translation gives CASSLVRAEAFF.

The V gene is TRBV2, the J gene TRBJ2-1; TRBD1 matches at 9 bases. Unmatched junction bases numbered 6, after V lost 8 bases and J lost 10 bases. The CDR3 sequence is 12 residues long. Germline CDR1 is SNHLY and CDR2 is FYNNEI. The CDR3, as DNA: TGTGCCAGCCAACAGGGGGCAGGGGAGCAGTTCTTC. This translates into CASQQGAGEQFF.

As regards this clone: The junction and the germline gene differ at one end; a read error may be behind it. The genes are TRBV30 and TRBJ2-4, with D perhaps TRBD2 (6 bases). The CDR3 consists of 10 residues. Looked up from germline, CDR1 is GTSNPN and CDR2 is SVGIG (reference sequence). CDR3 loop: CAWSGVAVAF. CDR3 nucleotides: TGTGCCTGGAGTGGGGTAGCGGTAGCATTC.

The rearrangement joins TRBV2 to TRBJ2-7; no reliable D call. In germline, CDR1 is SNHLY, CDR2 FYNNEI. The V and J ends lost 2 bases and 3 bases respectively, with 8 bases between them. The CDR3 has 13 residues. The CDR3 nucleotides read TGTGCCAGCAGTGAAATTACGGTCTACGAGCAGTACTTC. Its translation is CASSEITVYEQYF.